This passage covers 12 T cell receptor beta chains from one sample sequenced in a study of T-cell reconstitution after alpha-beta-depleted transplantation in children. The authors prepared the TCRbeta library with unique molecular identifiers. TCRdb re-called the PCR reads through MiXCR, storing one row per CDR3 protein. The table records approximately 1,000,000 distinct CDR3 sequences, under 30% of them present only once. The sample here was PBMCs, mostly from graft donor cells, taken 360 days after TCRalphabeta/CD19-depleted stem cell transplant. The receptors stem from a boy in the first two years of life who had a stem cell transplant for SCID, so the T cells may come from the graft donor.

The J gene is TRBJ2-5, the V gene TRBV6-1; the match to TRBD1 covers 7 bases. J gave up 4 bases and V 6 bases, and 14 bases lay outside the gene matches. CDR1 and CDR2 from the germline V gene are MNHNS and SASEGT. The CDR3 sequence is 16 residues long. The CDR3 loop reads CASSPPIQGTVETQYF. The CDR3 DNA is TGTGCCAGCAGCCCTCCAATACAAGGGACAGTAGAGACCCAGTACTTC.

V is TRBV5-1 and J is TRBJ1-2, with D possibly matching TRBD1 (5 bases). Per germline, CDR1 SGHRS and CDR2 YFSETQ. The CDR3 spans 15 residues. V was clipped by 0 bases and J by 3 bases, with 12 bases between them. CDR3 protein: CASSLVGRAYYGYTF. CDR3 nucleotide sequence: TGCGCCAGCAGCTTGGTTGGCAGGGCTTACTATGGCTACACCTTC.

There are a few counts of this clonotype. This chain connects TRBV6-2 or TRBV6-3 to TRBJ2-3; TRBD1 matches 7 bases. V lost 5 bases and J lost 0; bases outside the gene matches: 8. The CDR3 totals 16 residues. Germline V CDR1 and CDR2: MNHEY, SVGEGT. CDR3: CASSLRPGQSTDTQYF. CDR3 in DNA: TGTGCCAGCAGTCTTCGGCCGGGACAGAGCACAGATACGCAGTATTTT.

The V gene is TRBV7-2, the J gene TRBJ2-1; 10 bases line up with TRBD2. CDR1 is SGHTA and CDR2 is FQGNSA in the germline V gene. The V gene end was trimmed by 1 base and the J gene end by 9 bases; junction bases not matched to a gene: 3. The CDR3 contains 14 residues. CDR3 in amino acids: CASSLVSGGIEQFF. DNA of the CDR3: TGTGCCAGCAGCTTAGTTAGCGGGGGGATTGAGCAGTTCTTC.

The J gene is TRBJ2-3, the V gene TRBV6-5, with a possible D match to TRBD2 (5 bases). CDR3 length: 14 residues. V shed 0 bases and J shed 6 bases, with 10 bases lying between them. The germline V gene encodes CDR1 MNHEY and CDR2 SVGAGI. The CDR3 DNA is TGTGCCAGCAGTTACTCGCTAGCAAGGGATACGCAGTATTTT. It encodes CASSYSLARDTQYF.

This clonotype was detected ten times or more. The chain recombines TRBV2 with TRBJ2-7, with 9 nucleotides matching TRBD1. Germline V lookup: CDR1 SNHLY, CDR2 FYNNEI. V was clipped by 6 bases and J by 3 bases; unmatched bases: 12. The CDR3 sequence is 16 residues long. The DNA for the CDR3 is TGTGCCAGCAGACCAGGACAGGGGAAGGGCTACTACGAGCAGTACTTC. Protein sequence: CASRPGQGKGYYEQYF. Full variable domain (missing parts from reference TRBV2 and TRBJ2-7): EPEVTQTPSHQVTQMGQEVILRCVPISNHLYFYWYRQILGQKVEFLVSFYNNEISEKSEIFDDQFSVERPDGSNFTLKIRSTKLEDSAMYFCASRPGQGKGYYEQYFGPGTRLTVT.

Only a few counts were recorded for this clonotype. This sequence joins TRBV27 and TRBJ2-3, with D perhaps being TRBD1 or TRBD2 (6 bases each). CDR1 MNHEY and CDR2 SMNVEV come from the germline V gene (reference sequence). The CDR3 extends over 13 amino acids. The V gene lost 8 bases and the J gene lost 3 bases, with 12 bases spanning the gap. The CDR3, as DNA: TGTGCCAGCCGGGGGCCCGGGACAGATACGCAGTATTTT. Translation gives CASRGPGTDTQYF.

V and J are TRBV7-2 and TRBJ2-7; maybe TRBD1 (7 bases). V dropped 2 bases and J dropped 2 bases, with 19 bases sitting between them. Per the germline V gene, CDR1 is SGHTA and CDR2 is FQGNSA. The CDR3 runs to 17 residues. This CDR3 reads CASSLKGRLTGTYEQYF. The CDR3 region has the DNA TGTGCCAGCAGCTTAAAGGGGAGGCTGACAGGGACCTACGAGCAGTACTTC.

This clonotype occurred a few times. The V and J genes are TRBV28 and TRBJ2-5; D may be TRBD2 (6 bases). CDR1 is MDHEN and CDR2 is SYDVKM in the germline V gene. This CDR3 region has 13 residues. V was pared by 8 bases and J by 5 bases, with 15 bases between. The CDR3 DNA reads as TGTGCCAGCGGAAAGGGACTGCCCGAGACCCAGTACTTC. As protein: CASGKGLPETQYF.

Only a few counts were recorded for this clonotype. V and J are TRBV19 and TRBJ1-1; D uncertain. In germline, CDR1 is LNHDA, CDR2 SQIVND (reference sequence). V was cut by 9 bases and J by 3 bases, with 14 bases left in between. The CDR3 loop spans 13 amino acids. This CDR3 is CASSPDPYTEAFF. The CDR3, as DNA: TGTGCCAGCTCTCCGGACCCGTACACTGAAGCTTTCTTT.

This clonotype was seen at least ten times. This chain joins TRBV7-9 and TRBJ1-3, with 11 nucleotides matching TRBD1. V shed 4 bases, J shed 0 bases, and the junction held 14 bases outside the gene matches. Germline V gene data show CDR1 as SEHNR and CDR2 as FQNEAQ (reference sequence). The CDR3 contains 20 residues. The CDR3: CASSSPGQGVPYTSGNTIYF. The CDR3 DNA follows: TGTGCCAGCAGCTCCCCGGGACAGGGGGTTCCTTACACCTCTGGAAACACCATATATTTT.

The chain carries TRBV4-3 and TRBJ2-7, with D unresolved. Germline CDR1 is LGHNA and CDR2 is YSLEER. This CDR3 comprises 12 residues. V lost 3 bases to trimming and J lost 6 bases, with 9 bases between them. In DNA form, the CDR3 reads TGCGCCAGCAGCCAGGGGAACGCCGAGCAGTACTTC. Protein: CASSQGNAEQYF.